This section outlines one TCR beta chain sequence together with its context. The antigen remains undetermined. TCRdb's copy holds only in-frame clones and misses some; the assay was immunoSEQ multiplex PCR. There are 150,000 or so clones in the sample; under 95% occur only once, and approximately 2% lies in the top ten. This specimen comes from a study of T cell responses to AZD1222 COVID-19 vaccine. Study-level information: Second-dose intervals of approximately 4 or approximately 12 weeks were pooled.

V lost 0 bases and J 7 bases, leaving 18 bases between the germline ends. This CDR3 has 16 residues. CDR1 is LGHNA, CDR2 YNFKEQ, per germline. Study conclusions and caveats: Baseline seropositivity occurred in only six or seven AZD1222 recipients.

Sequenced material: peripheral blood, taken on day 0 of AZD1222 vaccination. The sequence derives from an adult in good health. The chain has TRBV4-2 and TRBJ1-2; TRBD1 is a possible D gene (6 bases). CDR3 region: CASSQELNWGAGGYTF. The CDR3 nucleotides read TGTGCCAGCAGCCAAGAGCTGAATTGGGGGGCCGGTGGCTACACCTTC.